What follows are 14 T cell receptor beta chains derived from one specimen sequenced in a study of T cells in localized non-small cell lung cancer (TCRdb year 2020). The library was generated by the immunoSEQ multiplex PCR assay. This immuneACCESS table, as held by TCRdb, lists in-frame sequences with V and J called but not all clones. Of the missing ones, under half trace to an unresolved V gene in checked studies; the others have no known cause. The sample table holds roughly 34,000 clones, of which around 90% were seen once. The leading ten clones occupy less than 20% of the sample. The sequencing here drew on peripheral blood mononuclear cells, taken before any cancer treatment. The receptors here all came from a man between 40 and 75 years old with stage III lung adenocarcinoma.

V usage is TRBV7-9 and J usage is TRBJ1-6; D is uncertain. The CDR3 contains 14 residues. With 0 bases removed from V and 3 bases from J, the gap between germline ends came to 3 bases. Germline CDR1 reads SEHNR; CDR2 reads FQNEAQ (reference sequence). The CDR3 spells CASSLASYNSPLHF. CDR3 nucleotide sequence: TGTGCCAGCAGCTTAGCCAGCTATAATTCACCCCTCCACTTT.

CDR3 residues: CASSFRQDYEQYF. Written as DNA, the CDR3 is TGTGCCAGCAGCTTTCGGCAGGACTACGAGCAGTACTTC. The chain uses TRBV11-3 and TRBJ2-7; D not resolved. In germline, CDR1 is SGHNT, CDR2 YENEEA. V was clipped by 3 bases and J by 3 bases, with 9 bases between them. CDR3 length: 13 residues.

This rearrangement joins TRBV5-8 to TRBJ2-2; D is possibly TRBD1 or TRBD2 (5 bases each). Germline lookup yields CDR1 SGHTS and CDR2 YDEGEE. The CDR3 sequence is 19 residues long. V was pared by 9 bases and J by 0 bases, with 27 bases between. Written as DNA, the CDR3 is TGTGCCACCCCGGCCCGGGGAGCAAGTCGAGGGGCGAACACCGGGGAGCTGTTTTTT. This translates into CATPARGASRGANTGELFF. The entire variable domain, with the rest obtained from reference TRBV5-8 and TRBJ2-2, is as follows: EAGVTQSPTHLIKTRGQQATLRCSPISGHTSVYWYQQALGLGLQFLLWYDEGEERNRGNFPPRFSGRQFPNYSSELNVNALELEDSALYLCATPARGASRGANTGELFFGEGSRLTVL.

V gene TRBV10-2 combines with J gene TRBJ2-7, with no clear D. Germline V gene lookup returns CDR1 WSHSY and CDR2 SAAADI. Trimming shortened V by 3 bases and J by 2 bases, and 11 bases separated the two germline ends. This CDR3 comprises 14 residues. CDR3 amino acids: CASSDPGPPYEQYF. CDR3 DNA sequence: TGCGCCAGCAGTGATCCGGGTCCACCCTACGAGCAGTACTTC.

This sequence joins TRBV28 and TRBJ1-3, with a weak D call TRBD1 (6 bases). The CDR3 has 15 amino acids. Germline loops: CDR1 MDHEN, CDR2 SYDVKM. V was clipped by 6 bases and J by 0 bases, with 12 bases between them. CDR3 amino acids: CASRNQGTSGNTIYF. CDR3 nucleotides: TGTGCCAGCAGGAATCAGGGGACCTCTGGAAACACCATATATTTT.

This clone occurred a few times. The chain combines TRBV19 with TRBJ2-1, with D possibly matching TRBD1 (5 bases). V was cut by 0 bases and J by 9 bases, with 12 bases left in between. The germline CDR1 and CDR2 sequences are LNHDA and SQIVND (reference sequence). The CDR3 is 14 amino acids. The CDR3 is CASSIDTPTGEQFF. The CDR3 nucleotides read TGTGCCAGTAGTATAGATACCCCCACAGGTGAGCAGTTCTTC.

The CDR3 DNA follows: TGTGCCAGCAGCTTAGAGAGACTACAAGTCAATGAGCAGTTCTTC. It encodes CASSLERLQVNEQFF. The chain joins TRBV11-2 to TRBJ2-1, with D possibly being TRBD2 (5 bases). V lost 0 bases and J lost 6, with 12 bases in between. This CDR3 has 15 amino acids. CDR1 is SGHAT and CDR2 is FQNNGV in the germline V gene.

The chain joins TRBV19 to TRBJ1-5; 9 nucleotides agree with TRBD1. Germline V gene sequence: CDR1 LNHDA, CDR2 SQIVND (reference sequence). V gave up 4 bases and J gave up 6 bases; unmatched junction bases: 7. The length of the CDR3 is 15 residues. In DNA, the CDR3 is TGTGCCAGTAGTACCGGGACAGGGAGACTTCAGCCCCAGCATTTT. Its protein product is CASSTGTGRLQPQHF. Together with reference TRBV19 and TRBJ1-5, the CDR3 gives the full variable domain: DGGITQSPKYLFRKEGQNVTLSCEQNLNHDAMYWYRQDPGQGLRLIYYSQIVNDFQKGDIAEGYSVSREKKESFPLTVTSAQKNPTAFYLCASSTGTGRLQPQHFGDGTRLSIL.

The V and J genes are TRBV18 and TRBJ1-5; a weak D match, TRBD1 (5 bases). Germline values: CDR1 KGHSH, CDR2 LQKENI. V was clipped by 6 bases and J by 6 bases, with 18 bases between them. CDR3 size: 15 residues. The CDR3 sequence: CASSRSPGGGQPQHF. The CDR3 nucleotides read TGTGCCAGCTCCCGATCCCCGGGGGGGGGTCAGCCCCAGCATTTT.

The chain recombines TRBV5-8 with TRBJ1-2; D is undetermined. V lost 1 base to trimming and J lost 3 bases, with 7 bases between them. The germline V gene has CDR1 SGHTS and CDR2 YDEGEE. The CDR3 covers 13 residues. The CDR3 nucleotides read TGTGCCAGCAGCTTGTTCCAGTACTATGGCTACACCTTC. Encoded protein: CASSLFQYYGYTF.

The chain has TRBV19 and TRBJ2-3, with 10 positions matching TRBD1. Germline lookup yields CDR1 LNHDA and CDR2 SQIVND (reference sequence). CDR3 size: 16 residues. The trim removed 1 base at V and 2 bases at J, leaving 3 bases unmatched. The CDR3 DNA follows: TGTGCCAGTAGTATAGTTGGGACAGGGGCCACAGATACGCAGTATTTT. It yields the protein CASSIVGTGATDTQYF.

The genes are TRBV5-6 and TRBJ1-1; D uncertain. V dropped 4 bases and J dropped 1 base, with 11 bases sitting between them. CDR3 length: 14 amino acids. The germline gives CDR1 SGHDT, CDR2 YYEEEE. Here the CDR3 reads CASSRGMENTEAFF. The CDR3 region has the DNA TGTGCCAGCAGCCGGGGTATGGAGAACACTGAAGCTTTCTTT.

The V call is TRBV12-2, the J call TRBJ1-6. TRBV12-2 is termed a pseudogene. This CDR3 contains 18 residues. CDR3 bases: TGTGCAAGTCGCTTTGGGGGGTACAAAAGCTCCTATAATTCACCCCTCCACTTT. The encoded protein is CASRFGGYKSSYNSPLHF.

This chain links TRBV10-3 with TRBJ1-5, with D possibly matching TRBD1 (6 bases). Germline V gene data show CDR1 as ENHRY and CDR2 as SYGVKD. Trimming left V 6 bases short and J 5 bases short, with 11 bases between. This CDR3 spans 13 amino acids. The chain's CDR3 is CAISVEGDQPQHF. The CDR3 DNA reads as TGTGCCATCAGCGTGGAGGGGGATCAGCCCCAGCATTTT.